This passage covers 14 T cell receptor beta chains from one sample sequenced in a study of CD8 T cells in ankylosing spondylitis. Whole-study findings and limits: There was a TCR beta motif, made of 7 to 9 highly homologous variants, that appeared characteristic of ankylosing spondylitis blood.

These receptors have no known antigen. Each CDR3 protein gets one entry after TCRdb re-called the 5' RACE reads with MiXCR. There are some 840,000 distinct CDR3 sequences in the sample; approximately 10% occur only once, and more than 0.5% lies in the top ten. The source material was blood, either unsorted or a sorted T cell fraction (not recorded which). The source is a male donor with ankylosing spondylitis.

This clonotype was picked up many times. The chain uses TRBV7-9 and TRBJ1-2; D may be TRBD1 (5 bases). Trimming took off 8 bases at V and 0 bases at J, with 13 bases between the two ends. The germline CDR1 and CDR2 sequences are SEHNR and FQNEAQ (reference sequence). The CDR3 totals 14 residues. The DNA of the CDR3 is TGTGCCAGCGGCTATCAGGGACCTAACTATGGCTACACCTTC. This sequence encodes CASGYQGPNYGYTF.

This clonotype came up a few times. V usage is TRBV10-2 and J usage is TRBJ2-7, with TRBD1 matching over 7 bases. The V gene's germline CDR1 is WSHSY and CDR2 SAAADI. Trimming at V came to 4 bases and at J to 3 bases, leaving 9 bases not matched to a gene. This CDR3 has 15 amino acids. The CDR3 region is CASSAWDRDFYEQYF. In nucleotides, the CDR3 is TGCGCCAGCAGTGCGTGGGACAGAGATTTCTACGAGCAGTACTTC.

This clonotype was recorded a few times. The rearrangement joins TRBV4-3 to TRBJ2-3; 13 bases agree with TRBD2. The CDR3 has 16 residues. Germline CDR1 and CDR2: LGHNA and YSLEER. Germline trimming cut 5 bases from V and 4 bases from J; bases unmatched to any gene: 6. CDR3 DNA sequence: TGCGCCAGCAGCTTACGACTAGCGGGAGGCGCAGATACGCAGTATTTT. This translates into CASSLRLAGGADTQYF.

The V gene is TRBV5-4, the J gene TRBJ2-1; the match to TRBD2 covers 13 bases. The V segment lost 4 bases and the J segment 10 bases; nucleotides outside the gene matches: 8. Per the germline V gene, CDR1 is SGHNT and CDR2 is YYREEE (reference sequence). The CDR3 runs 15 residues. The CDR3 here is CASSPTSGRAGEQFF. The CDR3, as DNA: TGTGCCAGCAGCCCTACTAGCGGGAGGGCCGGGGAGCAGTTCTTC.

This clonotype was found a few times. Here the CDR3 reads CASSSRPSRESYTF. As DNA, the CDR3 is TGTGCCAGCAGTTCCAGGCCGTCCCGGGAGAGCTACACCTTC. V is TRBV7-2 and J is TRBJ1-2; D gene unclear. Germline assignment: CDR1 SGHTA and CDR2 FQGNSA. V was shortened by 6 bases and J by 9 bases, with 20 bases between the two germline ends. The CDR3 spans 14 residues.

This clonotype has a handful of counts. The J gene is TRBJ2-7, the V gene TRBV5-4; D uncertain. The length of the CDR3 is 12 residues. V lost 0 bases to trimming and J lost 9 bases, with 10 bases between them. The germline V gene has CDR1 SGHNT and CDR2 YYREEE (reference sequence). CDR3 residues: CASSLGMEGQYF. In DNA, the CDR3 is TGTGCCAGCAGCTTGGGCATGGAAGGGCAGTACTTC.

There are many counts of this clonotype. The V gene is TRBV20-1, the J gene TRBJ1-1, with D uncertain. The CDR3 length is 12 residues. Trimming removed 0 bases at V and 4 bases at J, with 6 bases between. The germline CDR1 and CDR2 sequences are DFQATT and SNEGSKA (reference sequence). The CDR3 DNA sequence: TGCAGTGCTAGAGATCCCGGCACTGAAGCTTTCTTT. It specifies CSARDPGTEAFF.

This clonotype was seen only a few times. This rearrangement joins TRBV12-3 or TRBV12-4 to TRBJ1-6, with TRBD1 identical over 8 bases. V lost 9 bases, J lost 6 bases, and 4 bases stayed unmatched. This CDR3 has 13 amino acids. CDR3 in DNA: TGTGCCAGTGGGGACAGGATTAATTCACCCCTCCACTTT. Encoded protein: CASGDRINSPLHF.

The V gene is TRBV7-2, the J gene TRBJ2-7; D call uncertain. This CDR3 comprises 12 residues. V was cut by 5 bases and J by 4 bases, with 9 bases left in between. Per the germline V gene, CDR1 is SGHTA and CDR2 is FQGNSA. The chain's CDR3 is CASSGRVYEQYF. The CDR3 DNA reads as TGTGCCAGCAGCGGCAGAGTTTACGAGCAGTACTTC. Combining the CDR3 with reference TRBV7-2 and TRBJ2-7 gives the whole variable domain GAGVSQSPSNKVTEKGKDVELRCDPISGHTALYWYRQSLGQGLEFLIYFQGNSAPDKSGLPSDRFSAERTGGSVSTLTIQRTQQEDSAVYLCASSGRVYEQYFGPGTRLTVT.

Comment on this clonotype: At one end the junction does not follow the germline gene, possibly because of a read error. The genes are TRBV7-7 and TRBJ2-5, with 13 bases lining up with TRBD2. This CDR3 is built from 16 residues. The germline V gene encodes CDR1 SSHAT and CDR2 FNYEAQ (reference sequence). CDR3 in amino acids: CASSLSTSGGGETQYF. In DNA form, the CDR3 reads TGTGCTAGCAGCTTATCTACTAGCGGGGGGGGAGAGACCCAGTACTTC. Based on the CDR3 plus reference TRBV7-7 and TRBJ2-5, the full variable domain is GAGVSQSPRYKVTKRGQDVTLRCDPISSHATLYWYQQALGQGPEFLTYFNYEAQPDKSGLPSDRFSAERPEGSISTLTIQRTEQRDSAMYRCASSLSTSGGGETQYFGPGTRLLVL.

This clonotype was detected many times. This chain joins TRBV6-4 and TRBJ1-5; D ambiguous. Germline V CDR1 and CDR2: MRHNA, SNTAGT. This CDR3 comprises 17 residues. V dropped 5 bases and J dropped 3 bases, with 20 bases sitting between them. The CDR3 sequence is CASSPQARSGNNQPQHF. As DNA, the CDR3 is TGTGCCAGCAGTCCCCAAGCGCGTTCCGGGAACAATCAGCCCCAGCATTTT.

This clonotype was counted only a few times. This rearrangement joins TRBV4-3 to TRBJ2-1; tentatively, D is TRBD2 (6 bases). This CDR3 spans 15 amino acids. Germline V gives CDR1 LGHNA, CDR2 YSLEER. V was clipped by 0 bases and J by 10 bases, with 16 bases between them. The CDR3, as DNA: TGCGCCAGCAGCCAAGATCATTCGGGGGTTAGGGAGCAGTTCTTC. It specifies CASSQDHSGVREQFF.

The chain couples TRBV18 to TRBJ1-4, with D uncertain. V was cut by 6 bases and J by 7 bases, with 15 bases left in between. CDR1 is KGHSH, CDR2 LQKENI, per germline. The CDR3 is 14 amino acids. The CDR3 coding sequence is TGTGCCAGCTCGCGGGGATCCGAGGGTGAAAAACTGTTTTTT. It specifies CASSRGSEGEKLFF.

This clonotype appeared a few times. This chain connects TRBV5-1 to TRBJ2-3, with a tentative D call TRBD2 (7 bases). This CDR3 is built from 16 residues. Trimming took off 0 bases at V and 5 bases at J, with 16 bases between the two ends. CDR1 is SGHRS and CDR2 is YFSETQ in the germline V gene. The chain's CDR3 is CASSLETRGRGDTQYF. CDR3 DNA: TGCGCCAGCAGCTTGGAAACGCGGGGGCGGGGAGATACGCAGTATTTT.